Sequencing of this T cell receptor beta chain was carried out in a study of post-analysis software for immune sequencing data. At the level of the study: Several disease courses (relapsing-remitting, secondary progressive and progressive-relapsing) of multiple sclerosis were included.

As for this clonotype: The antigen remains undetermined.

TCR beta cDNA libraries had unique molecular identifiers. TCRdb independently ran MiXCR on the PCR reads; one entry per CDR3 protein. The table lists fewer than 900,000 distinct CDR3 sequences, about 43% of them singletons. Study conclusions and caveats: When patients were compared with controls, about 5 TRBV segments were more frequent, TRBV5-6, TRBV5-1 and TRBV20-1 among them. Comparison with controls showed significantly lower normalized Chao1 diversity in multiple sclerosis patients.

Germline V gene data show CDR1 as MNHEY and CDR2 as SVGAGI. The CDR3 extends over 13 amino acids. V was trimmed by 5 bases and J by 11 bases, leaving 18 bases between them. The sequenced sample was blood. This clonotype was sampled from a girl between 5 and 17 years old with multiple sclerosis. The chain joins TRBV6-5 to TRBJ2-5; D perhaps matches TRBD1 (5 bases). The CDR3, as DNA: TGTGCCAGCAGTCCCCCCTTGGACAATGAGCAGTACTTC. It is translated as CASSPPLDNEQYF.